This TCR beta chain stems from a study of CD8+ T cells in alopecia areata. Study background: Tofacitinib lasted 6 to 18 months, then 6 months off drug.

Treatment given: oral pan-JAK inhibitor, 5-10 mg twice daily. This clone was recorded a few times. Extracted RNA was reverse transcribed into cDNA, the sequencing template. Only in-frame clones appear in the TCRdb table, and some are missing; sequencing was by immunoSEQ multiplex PCR. The table has 79,000 or so clones, 60% to 70% seen once. Sequenced here: CD8+ T cells sorted from blood, sampled at week 24, from a patient treated with tofacitinib. The TCR was taken from a human donor with alopecia areata.

The chain's CDR3 is CAWSLGLAVEQFF. The CDR3 nucleotides read TGTGCCTGGAGTCTGGGACTAGCGGTCGAGCAGTTCTTC. The chain recombines TRBV30 with TRBJ2-1, with TRBD2 matching 11 bases. Trimming cost V 2 bases and J 10 bases; bases outside gene matches: 4. Germline CDR1 is GTSNPN and CDR2 is SVGIG (reference sequence). The CDR3 extends over 13 amino acids.